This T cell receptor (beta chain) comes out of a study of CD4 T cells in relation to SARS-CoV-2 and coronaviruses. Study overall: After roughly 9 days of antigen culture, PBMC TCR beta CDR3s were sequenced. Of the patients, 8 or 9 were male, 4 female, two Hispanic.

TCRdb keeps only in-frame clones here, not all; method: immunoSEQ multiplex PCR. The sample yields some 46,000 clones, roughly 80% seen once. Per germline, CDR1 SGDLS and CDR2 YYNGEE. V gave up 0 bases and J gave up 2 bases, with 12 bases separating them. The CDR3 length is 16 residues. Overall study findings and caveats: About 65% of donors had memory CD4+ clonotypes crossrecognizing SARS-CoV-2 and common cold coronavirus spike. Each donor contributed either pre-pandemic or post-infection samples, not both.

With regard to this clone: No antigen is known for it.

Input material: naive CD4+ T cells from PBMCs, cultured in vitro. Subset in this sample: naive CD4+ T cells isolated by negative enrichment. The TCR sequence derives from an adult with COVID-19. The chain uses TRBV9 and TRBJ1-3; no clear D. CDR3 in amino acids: CASSVGTGGTGNTIYF. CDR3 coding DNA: TGTGCCAGCAGCGTAGGAACCGGAGGTACTGGAAACACCATATATTTT.